This T cell receptor beta chain was documented in a study of a mutant IDH1 vaccine in newly diagnosed glioma. Study as a whole: The study started vaccination 4-6 weeks after radiotherapy alone, or with temozolomide cycles.

V shed 0 bases, J shed 3 bases, and the junction held 8 bases outside the gene matches. Germline lookup yields CDR1 LNHDA and CDR2 SQIVND (reference sequence). CDR3 length: 17 amino acids. Produced via immunoSEQ multiplex PCR; TCRdb's table is partial and in-frame only. Of fewer than 15,000 clones detected, around 81% appear once; the ten largest clones hold roughly 4%. The time point is: week 47, end of study. Every vaccination contained 300 ug of the mutant IDH1 20-mer peptide and was paired with topical imiquimod. Vaccinations, eight in total, occurred in weeks 1, 3, 5, 7, 11, 15, 19, 23. New IDH1-mutant, ATRX-lost WHO grade 3 or 4 astrocytomas occurred in donors. Note on this clone: Its specificity is unknown.

This receptor was taken from a woman in her forties with glioma. The genes are TRBV19 and TRBJ1-5, with 7 nucleotides matching TRBD1. This specimen consisted of PBMCs, obtained from a glioma patient whose treatment included an IDH1 peptide vaccine. CDR3 sequence: CASSIEYRDRVNQPQHF. In DNA form, the CDR3 reads TGTGCCAGTAGTATAGAGTACCGGGACAGAGTCAATCAGCCCCAGCATTTT. Combining the CDR3 with reference TRBV19 and TRBJ1-5 gives the whole variable domain DGGITQSPKYLFRKEGQNVTLSCEQNLNHDAMYWYRQDPGQGLRLIYYSQIVNDFQKGDIAEGYSVSREKKESFPLTVTSAQKNPTAFYLCASSIEYRDRVNQPQHFGDGTRLSIL.